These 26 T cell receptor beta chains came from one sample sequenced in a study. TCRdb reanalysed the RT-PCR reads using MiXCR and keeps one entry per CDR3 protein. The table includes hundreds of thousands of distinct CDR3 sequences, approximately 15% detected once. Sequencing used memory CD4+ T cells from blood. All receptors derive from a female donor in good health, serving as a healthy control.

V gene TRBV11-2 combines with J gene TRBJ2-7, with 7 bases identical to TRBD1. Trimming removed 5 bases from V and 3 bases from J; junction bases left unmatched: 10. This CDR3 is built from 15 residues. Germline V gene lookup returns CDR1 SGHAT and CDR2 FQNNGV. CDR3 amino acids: CASSRGTEIIYEQYF. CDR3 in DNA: TGTGCCAGCAGCCGAGGGACAGAGATTATCTACGAGCAGTACTTC.

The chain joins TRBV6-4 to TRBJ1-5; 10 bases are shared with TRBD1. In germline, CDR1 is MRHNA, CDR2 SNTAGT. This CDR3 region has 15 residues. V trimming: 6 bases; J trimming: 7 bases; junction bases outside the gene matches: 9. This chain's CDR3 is CASSTKGTGDQPQHF. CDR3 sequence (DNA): TGTGCCAGCAGCACCAAAGGGACAGGGGACCAGCCCCAGCATTTT.

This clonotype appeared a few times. The CDR3 DNA reads TGCAGTGCTGGGACTAGCGGGAGGGAGACCCAGTACTTC. Amino acid sequence: CSAGTSGRETQYF. This chain joins TRBV20-1 and TRBJ2-5; 15 nucleotides line up with TRBD2. The CDR3 loop spans 13 amino acids. Germline CDR1 DFQATT, CDR2 SNEGSKA (reference sequence). The junction had 0 bases not matched to a gene; V was cut back by 5 bases and J by 5 bases.

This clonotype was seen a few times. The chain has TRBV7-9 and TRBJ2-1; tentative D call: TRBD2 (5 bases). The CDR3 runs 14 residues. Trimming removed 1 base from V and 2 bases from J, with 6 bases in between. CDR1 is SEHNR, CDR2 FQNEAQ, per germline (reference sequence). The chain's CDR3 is CASSLEGAYNEQFF. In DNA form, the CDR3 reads TGTGCCAGCAGCTTAGAGGGAGCCTACAATGAGCAGTTCTTC.

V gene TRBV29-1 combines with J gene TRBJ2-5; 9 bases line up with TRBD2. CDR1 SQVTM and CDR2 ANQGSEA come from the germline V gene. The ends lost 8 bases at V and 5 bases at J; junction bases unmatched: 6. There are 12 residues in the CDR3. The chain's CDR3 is CSWGLAGETQYF. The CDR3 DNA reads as TGCAGCTGGGGACTAGCCGGGGAGACCCAGTACTTC.

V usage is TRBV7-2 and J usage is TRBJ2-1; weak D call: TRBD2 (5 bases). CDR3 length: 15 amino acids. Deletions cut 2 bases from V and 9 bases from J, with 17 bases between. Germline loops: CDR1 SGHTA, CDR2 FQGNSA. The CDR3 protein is CASSLNFLAVSEQFF. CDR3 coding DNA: TGTGCCAGCAGCTTAAATTTCCTAGCCGTGTCTGAGCAGTTCTTC.

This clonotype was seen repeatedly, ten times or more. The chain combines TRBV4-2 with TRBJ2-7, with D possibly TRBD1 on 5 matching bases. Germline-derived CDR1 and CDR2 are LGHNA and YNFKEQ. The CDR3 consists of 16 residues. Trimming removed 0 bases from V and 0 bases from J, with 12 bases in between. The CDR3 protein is CASSQDGALHSYEQYF. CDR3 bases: TGTGCCAGCAGCCAAGATGGGGCTCTCCACTCCTACGAGCAGTACTTC.

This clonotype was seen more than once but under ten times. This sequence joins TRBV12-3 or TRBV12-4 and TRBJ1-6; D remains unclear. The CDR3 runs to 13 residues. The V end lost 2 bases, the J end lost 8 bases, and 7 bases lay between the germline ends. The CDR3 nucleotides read TGTGCCAGCAGTTTAAAATTGGATTCACCCCTCCACTTT. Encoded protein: CASSLKLDSPLHF.

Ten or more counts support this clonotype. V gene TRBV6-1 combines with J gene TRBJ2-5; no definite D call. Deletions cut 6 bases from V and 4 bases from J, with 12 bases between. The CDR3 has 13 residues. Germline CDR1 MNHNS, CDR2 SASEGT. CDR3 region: CASSSGVSETQYF. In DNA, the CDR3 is TGTGCCAGCAGCTCAGGTGTTTCAGAGACCCAGTACTTC.

The CDR3 nucleotides are TGTGCCAGCAGCCACCCTACCAGGGCCAACTATGGCTACACCTTC. This codes for CASSHPTRANYGYTF. The V call is TRBV5-4, the J call TRBJ1-2, with a possible D match to TRBD1 (5 bases). This CDR3 has 15 residues. V dropped 4 bases and J dropped 2 bases, with 15 bases sitting between them. Germline V gene data show CDR1 as SGHNT and CDR2 as YYREEE (reference sequence).

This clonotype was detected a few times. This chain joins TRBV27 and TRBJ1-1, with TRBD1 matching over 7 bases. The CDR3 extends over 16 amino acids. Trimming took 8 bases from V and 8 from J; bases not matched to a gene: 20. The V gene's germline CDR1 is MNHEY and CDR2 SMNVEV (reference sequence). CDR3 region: CASRTYRTGGNSEAFF. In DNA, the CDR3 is TGTGCCAGCCGCACATACCGGACAGGAGGGAATTCAGAAGCTTTCTTT.

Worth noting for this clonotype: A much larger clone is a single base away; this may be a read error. CDR3 coding DNA: TGTGCCAGCAAGGGCGGGAGATTAGATAAGCAGTTCTTC. Its translation: CASKGGRLDKQFF. The chain couples TRBV6-2 or TRBV6-3 to TRBJ2-1, with 7 bases lining up with TRBD2. Germline V gene sequence: CDR1 MNHEY, CDR2 SVGEGT. CDR3 length: 13 amino acids. The J segment lost 11 bases and the V segment lost 7 bases, leaving 11 bases of the junction unmatched.

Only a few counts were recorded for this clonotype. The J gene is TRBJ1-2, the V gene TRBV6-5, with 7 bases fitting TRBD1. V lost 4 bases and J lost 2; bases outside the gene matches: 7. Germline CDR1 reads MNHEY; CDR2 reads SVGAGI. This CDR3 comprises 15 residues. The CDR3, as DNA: TGTGCCAGCAGTTCCCCCCGACAGGGAAACTATGGCTACACCTTC. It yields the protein CASSSPRQGNYGYTF.

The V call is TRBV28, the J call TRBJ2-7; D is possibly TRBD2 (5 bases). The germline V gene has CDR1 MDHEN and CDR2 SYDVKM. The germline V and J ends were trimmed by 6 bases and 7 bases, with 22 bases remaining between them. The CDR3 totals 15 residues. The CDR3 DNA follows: TGTGCCAGCAGACCCGAGGACGGAGGTTCCAGGGAGCAGTACTTC. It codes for CASRPEDGGSREQYF.

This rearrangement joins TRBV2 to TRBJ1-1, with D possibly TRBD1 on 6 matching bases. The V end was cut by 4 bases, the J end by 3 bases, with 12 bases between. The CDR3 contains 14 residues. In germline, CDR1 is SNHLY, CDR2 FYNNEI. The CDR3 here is CASSVEGGDTEAFF. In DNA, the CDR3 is TGTGCCAGCAGTGTGGAGGGGGGAGACACTGAAGCTTTCTTT.

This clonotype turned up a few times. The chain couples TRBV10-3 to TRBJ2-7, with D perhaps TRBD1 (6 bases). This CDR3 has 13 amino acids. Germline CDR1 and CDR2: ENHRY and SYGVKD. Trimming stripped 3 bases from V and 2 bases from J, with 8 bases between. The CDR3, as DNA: TGTGCCATCAGTGATGGGACAACCTACGAGCAGTACTTC. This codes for CAISDGTTYEQYF.

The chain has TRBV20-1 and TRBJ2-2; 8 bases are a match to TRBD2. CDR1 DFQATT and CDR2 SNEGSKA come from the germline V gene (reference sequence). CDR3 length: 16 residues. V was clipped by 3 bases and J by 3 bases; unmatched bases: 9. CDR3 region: CSASPSGGGYTGELFF. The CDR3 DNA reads TGCAGTGCTAGTCCGAGCGGGGGAGGGTACACCGGGGAGCTGTTTTTT.

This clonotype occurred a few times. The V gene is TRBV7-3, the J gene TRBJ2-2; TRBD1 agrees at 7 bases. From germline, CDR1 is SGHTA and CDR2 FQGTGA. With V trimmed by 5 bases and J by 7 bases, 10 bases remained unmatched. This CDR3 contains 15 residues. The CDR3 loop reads CASSPFARGLGELFF. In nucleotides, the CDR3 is TGTGCCAGCAGCCCATTCGCGAGGGGGCTCGGGGAGCTGTTTTTT.

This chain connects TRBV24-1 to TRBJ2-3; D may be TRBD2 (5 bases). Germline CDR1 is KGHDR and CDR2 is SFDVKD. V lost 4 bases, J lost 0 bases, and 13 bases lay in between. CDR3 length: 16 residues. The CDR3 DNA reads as TGTGCCACCAGTGAATTCACCAGCGGAAGCACAGATACGCAGTATTTT. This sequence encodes CATSEFTSGSTDTQYF.

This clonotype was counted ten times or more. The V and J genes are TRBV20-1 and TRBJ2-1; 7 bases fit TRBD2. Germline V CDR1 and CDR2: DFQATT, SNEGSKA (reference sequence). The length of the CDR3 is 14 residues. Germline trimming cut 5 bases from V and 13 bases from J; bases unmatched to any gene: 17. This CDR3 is CSASPPTSATVQFF. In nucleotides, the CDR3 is TGCAGTGCTTCGCCCCCAACTAGCGCCACAGTTCAGTTCTTC.

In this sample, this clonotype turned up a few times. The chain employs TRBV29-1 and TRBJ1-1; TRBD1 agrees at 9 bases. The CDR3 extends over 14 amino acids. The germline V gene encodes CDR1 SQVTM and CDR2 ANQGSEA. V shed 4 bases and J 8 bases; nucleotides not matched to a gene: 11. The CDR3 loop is CSVAGQGSFAEAFF. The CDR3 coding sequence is TGCAGCGTTGCGGGACAGGGAAGCTTTGCGGAAGCTTTCTTT.

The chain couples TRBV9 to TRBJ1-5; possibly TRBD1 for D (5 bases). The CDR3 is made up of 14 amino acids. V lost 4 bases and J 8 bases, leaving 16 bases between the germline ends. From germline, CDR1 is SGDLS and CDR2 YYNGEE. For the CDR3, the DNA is TGTGCCAGCAGCCGGGACGGCCTGAGGGAGCCCCAGCATTTT. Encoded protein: CASSRDGLREPQHF.

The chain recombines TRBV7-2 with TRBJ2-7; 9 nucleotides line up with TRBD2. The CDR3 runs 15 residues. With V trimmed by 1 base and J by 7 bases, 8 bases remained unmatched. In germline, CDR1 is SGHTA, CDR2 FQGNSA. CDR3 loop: CASSLDAGGLGEQYF. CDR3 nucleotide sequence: TGTGCCAGCAGCTTAGATGCGGGAGGGTTGGGGGAGCAGTACTTC. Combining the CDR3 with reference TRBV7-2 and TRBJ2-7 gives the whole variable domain GAGVSQSPSNKVTEKGKDVELRCDPISGHTALYWYRQSLGQGLEFLIYFQGNSAPDKSGLPSDRFSAERTGGSVSTLTIQRTQQEDSAVYLCASSLDAGGLGEQYFGPGTRLTVT.

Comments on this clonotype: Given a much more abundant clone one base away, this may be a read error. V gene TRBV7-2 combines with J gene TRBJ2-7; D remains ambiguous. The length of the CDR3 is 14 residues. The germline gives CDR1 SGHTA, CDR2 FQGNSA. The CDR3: CAGSLASSSYEQYF. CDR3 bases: TGTGCCGGCAGCTTAGCCAGCTCTTCCTACGAGCAGTACTTC.

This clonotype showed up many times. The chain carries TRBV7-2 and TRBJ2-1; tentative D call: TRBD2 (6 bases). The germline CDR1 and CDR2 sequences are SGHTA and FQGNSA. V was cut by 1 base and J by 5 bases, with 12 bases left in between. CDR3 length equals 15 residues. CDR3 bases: TGTGCCAGCAGCTTAGGGAGGGCCTCTAACAATGAGCAGTTCTTC. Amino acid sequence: CASSLGRASNNEQFF.

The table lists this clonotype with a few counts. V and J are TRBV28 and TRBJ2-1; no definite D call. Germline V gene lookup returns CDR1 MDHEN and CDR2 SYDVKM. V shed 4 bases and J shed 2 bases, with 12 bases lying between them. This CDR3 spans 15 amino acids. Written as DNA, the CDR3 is TGTGCCAGCAGTTCTCACAAGGGCCCCTACAATGAGCAGTTCTTC. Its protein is CASSSHKGPYNEQFF. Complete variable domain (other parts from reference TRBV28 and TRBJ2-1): DVKVTQSSRYLVKRTGEKVFLECVQDMDHENMFWYRQDPGLGLRLIYFSYDVKMKEKGDIPEGYSVSREKKERFSLILESASTNQTSMYLCASSSHKGPYNEQFFGPGTRLTVL.